The text below deals with one T cell receptor beta chain. What it binds is not known. Profiling relied on immunoSEQ multiplex PCR, and the TCRdb table lists in-frame clones only, not all of them. The table shows more than 1 million clones, with more than 75% occurring only once. The CDR3 consists of 15 residues. V shed 1 base and J shed 0 bases, with 9 bases lying between them. The germline CDR1 and CDR2 sequences are MNHEY and SVGAGI. This specimen comes from a study of shared clonotypes between healthy human individuals. Study findings and constraints: Depth of sequencing was expected to influence donor clonotype sharing.

The V call is TRBV6-5, the J call TRBJ1-2, with D unresolved. The specimen sequenced was memory CD4+ T cells from PBMCs. Stated subset: CD45RA-negative fraction. This TCR was recovered from a man aged 18 to 30 in good health. Some clones in this sample may be carry-over from other donors' samples. CDR3 bases: TGTGCCAGCAGTTACTTGCGGGCTCCTAACTATGGCTACACCTTC. It encodes CASSYLRAPNYGYTF.